Below are 24 T cell receptor beta chains sequenced from a single sample in a study of human T cells and chemical hapten exposure. Indicated time point: patch test 1, 2 weeks after DPC sensitization. Treatment here: therapeutic diphenylcyclopropenone sensitization with weekly scalp DPC. TCRdb fed the RACE reads into MiXCR, producing one record per CDR3 protein. The table lists approximately 350,000 distinct CDR3 sequences, roughly 6.9% of them singletons. The material was whole blood, obtained in connection with sensitization to the hapten diphenylcyclopropenone (DPC). These receptors came from a woman aged 18-29 years with alopecia areata. Some clones in this sample may be carry-over from other donors' samples.

This clonotype was detected only a few times. CDR3 loop: CASSQDLTTYGYTF. The CDR3 bases are TGCGCCAGCAGCCAAGATTTGACCACCTATGGCTACACCTTC. The chain uses TRBV4-1 and TRBJ1-2, with D unclear. CDR1 and CDR2 from the germline V gene are MGHRA and YSYEKL. The length of the CDR3 is 14 residues. The ends were cut back, 0 bases at V and 4 bases at J, with 9 bases in the middle.

This clonotype was seen a handful of times. The CDR3 DNA sequence: TGTGCCAGCAGGGGAAATTCACCCCTCCACTTT. Translated, it gives CASRGNSPLHF. V usage is TRBV6-2 or TRBV6-3 and J usage is TRBJ1-6, with D uncertain. The CDR3 extends over 11 amino acids. With 6 bases removed from V and 7 bases from J, the gap between germline ends came to 4 bases. CDR1 and CDR2 (germline): MNHEY, SVGEGT.

V usage is TRBV2 and J usage is TRBJ2-3, with TRBD2 identical over 7 bases. V lost 3 bases, J lost 3 bases, and 6 bases stayed unmatched. CDR3 size: 15 residues. Looked up from germline, CDR1 is SNHLY and CDR2 is FYNNEI. The CDR3 sequence: CASSEKGSGTDTQYF. The CDR3 DNA reads TGTGCCAGCAGTGAGAAGGGTAGCGGGACAGATACGCAGTATTTT.

This clonotype was seen repeatedly, ten times or more. This chain uses TRBV2 with TRBJ2-4, with D hard to call. CDR1 SNHLY and CDR2 FYNNEI come from the germline V gene. CDR3 length: 13 residues. Trimming stripped 3 bases from V and 4 bases from J, with 7 bases between. The CDR3, as DNA: TGTGCCAGCAGTGAGTGGACGAAAAACATTCAGTACTTC. Its translation is CASSEWTKNIQYF.

This clonotype appeared many times. This chain joins TRBV7-8 and TRBJ2-3; D gene unclear. The CDR3 spans 18 residues. From germline, CDR1 is SGHVS and CDR2 FQNEAQ. Trimming pared 0 bases from V and 0 bases from J, leaving 16 bases between. CDR3 amino acids: CASSLARSAHISTDTQYF. CDR3 sequence (DNA): TGTGCCAGCAGCTTAGCGAGGTCAGCCCACATTAGCACAGATACGCAGTATTTT.

This clonotype was seen more than once but under ten times. This sequence joins TRBV5-1 and TRBJ2-7, with 9 bases lining up with TRBD2. Trimming at V came to 3 bases and at J to 0 bases, leaving 4 bases not matched to a gene. The CDR3 has 15 amino acids. Germline CDR1 and CDR2: SGHRS and YFSETQ. CDR3 in DNA: TGCGCCAGCAGCTCCTCTAGCGGGGACTCCTACGAGCAGTACTTC. Amino acids: CASSSSSGDSYEQYF.

This clonotype was seen many times. V is TRBV4-3 and J is TRBJ2-7, with D perhaps matching TRBD2 (5 bases). Trimming left V 0 bases short and J 7 bases short, with 16 bases between. This CDR3 region has 15 residues. The germline gives CDR1 LGHNA, CDR2 YSLEER. CDR3 amino acids: CASSQDRAPGWEQYF. The CDR3 DNA sequence: TGCGCCAGCAGCCAAGATCGGGCCCCGGGGTGGGAGCAGTACTTC.

The chain uses TRBV29-1 and TRBJ2-3, with D possibly matching TRBD1 (6 bases). The CDR3 is made up of 14 amino acids. Germline V CDR1 and CDR2: SQVTM, ANQGSEA. The V and J ends lost 1 base and 10 bases respectively, with 18 bases between them. In DNA form, the CDR3 reads TGCAGCGTTGAAGGGCCCCAAGGGGGTCGGGCGCAGTATTTT. Translation: CSVEGPQGGRAQYF.

In its sample, this clonotype was seen a few times. This chain connects TRBV7-2 to TRBJ1-3; D perhaps matches TRBD1 (5 bases). This CDR3 has 15 amino acids. Germline lookup yields CDR1 SGHTA and CDR2 FQGNSA. Trimming stripped 5 bases from V and 4 bases from J, with 15 bases between. CDR3 loop: CASSPRSGDGNTIYF. Here the CDR3 DNA reads TGTGCCAGCAGCCCCCGATCTGGGGACGGAAACACCATATATTTT.

V and J are TRBV2 and TRBJ1-1; 11 bases fit TRBD1. The CDR3 spans 16 residues. J was trimmed by 0 bases and V by 5 bases; bases with no gene match: 5. Germline CDR1 and CDR2: SNHLY and FYNNEI. The chain's CDR3 is CASSYTGQGVNTEAFF. Here the CDR3 DNA reads TGTGCCAGCAGTTACACGGGACAGGGGGTGAACACTGAAGCTTTCTTT. Supplemented by reference TRBV2 and TRBJ1-1, the full variable domain reads EPEVTQTPSHQVTQMGQEVILRCVPISNHLYFYWYRQILGQKVEFLVSFYNNEISEKSEIFDDQFSVERPDGSNFTLKIRSTKLEDSAMYFCASSYTGQGVNTEAFFGQGTRLTVV.

This clonotype was seen a handful of times. The chain carries TRBV11-1 and TRBJ2-5; D not certain. Germline values: CDR1 SGHAT, CDR2 FQDESV (reference sequence). CDR3 length equals 12 residues. V was shortened by 5 bases and J by 8 bases, with 12 bases between the two germline ends. The CDR3 DNA reads TGTGCCAGCAGCGGAGCCCAGCGAACCCAGTACTTC. The encoded protein is CASSGAQRTQYF.

This clonotype was observed at least ten times. V is TRBV11-2 and J is TRBJ2-3; 15 nucleotides match TRBD2. Germline CDR1 reads SGHAT; CDR2 reads FQNNGV. V lost 1 base to trimming and J lost 5 bases; unmatched junction nucleotides: 7. CDR3 length: 18 residues. The CDR3 sequence: CASSLAVTGLAGGDTQYF. The CDR3 coding sequence is TGTGCCAGCAGCTTAGCGGTCACGGGACTAGCGGGGGGAGATACGCAGTATTTT. The entire variable domain, with the rest obtained from reference TRBV11-2 and TRBJ2-3, is as follows: EAGVAQSPRYKIIEKRQSVAFWCNPISGHATLYWYQQILGQGPKLLIQFQNNGVVDDSQLPKDRFSAERLKGVDSTLKIQPAKLEDSAVYLCASSLAVTGLAGGDTQYFGPGTRLTVL.

This rearrangement joins TRBV6-5 to TRBJ2-2, with 11 bases aligning to TRBD1. This CDR3 is 15 amino acids long. The V gene end was trimmed by 8 bases and the J gene end by 5 bases; junction bases not matched to a gene: 7. Germline V lookup: CDR1 MNHEY, CDR2 SVGAGI. CDR3 sequence: CASGDRGSGTGELFF. The CDR3 DNA follows: TGTGCCAGCGGGGACAGGGGGAGTGGTACCGGGGAGCTGTTTTTT.

At least ten counts were recorded for this clonotype. V is TRBV6-2 or TRBV6-3 and J is TRBJ2-1; TRBD1 is a possible D gene (5 bases). V lost 7 bases, J lost 1 base, and 26 bases lay in between. The CDR3 has 19 amino acids. Germline lookup yields CDR1 MNHEY and CDR2 SVGEGT. The DNA for the CDR3 is TGTGCCAGCAAACGTGCCTCATACGAATCCAGGGCTTCCTACAATGAGCAGTTCTTC. This translates into CASKRASYESRASYNEQFF.

This clonotype was recorded at least ten times. The CDR3 sequence is CASSYSQETQYF. DNA for the CDR3: TGTGCCAGCAGTTACTCTCAAGAGACCCAGTACTTC. The rearrangement uses TRBV6-2 or TRBV6-3 and TRBJ2-5; D gene uncertain. The germline V gene encodes CDR1 MNHEY and CDR2 SVGEGT. With 0 bases removed from V and 2 bases from J, the gap between germline ends came to 1 base. The CDR3 contains 12 residues.

This clonotype was seen many times. The V gene is TRBV10-2, the J gene TRBJ1-4, with D perhaps matching TRBD1 (5 bases). CDR3 length equals 11 residues. V lost 3 bases, J lost 14 bases, and 10 bases lay in between. CDR1 is WSHSY, CDR2 SAAADI, per germline. CDR3 protein: CASSDRAGLFF. Here the CDR3 DNA reads TGCGCCAGCAGTGACAGGGCCGGGCTGTTTTTT.

This clonotype was seen repeatedly, ten times or more. This rearrangement joins TRBV7-2 to TRBJ2-3, with TRBD1 matching 10 bases. CDR1 SGHTA and CDR2 FQGNSA come from the germline V gene. J gave up 4 bases and V 11 bases, and 3 bases lay outside the gene matches. The CDR3 extends over 12 amino acids. CDR3 coding DNA: TGTGCCGGGACAGGGGACCCAGATACGCAGTATTTT. Protein sequence: CAGTGDPDTQYF.

This clonotype was observed a handful of times. CDR3 loop: CAPQLGQGGHSNQPQHF. CDR3 nucleotides: TGTGCCCCCCAGCTCGGACAGGGAGGACATAGCAATCAGCCCCAGCATTTT. This chain connects TRBV4-2 to TRBJ1-5; 8 nucleotides agree with TRBD1. Unmatched junction bases numbered 15, after V lost 11 bases and J lost 0 bases. This CDR3 region has 17 residues. Per the germline V gene, CDR1 is LGHNA and CDR2 is YNFKEQ.

This clonotype occurred many times. The chain combines TRBV5-5 with TRBJ2-7; TRBD1 matches at 9 bases. Per germline, CDR1 SGHKS and CDR2 YYEKEE (reference sequence). V gave up 3 bases and J gave up 3 bases; unmatched junction bases: 10. The CDR3 runs to 16 residues. The CDR3 nucleotides are TGTGCCAGCAGCTGGACTCGACAGGGGGGTTACTACGAGCAGTACTTC. Amino acid sequence: CASSWTRQGGYYEQYF.

The sample holds many counts of this clonotype. The genes are TRBV2 and TRBJ2-1; D ambiguous. The CDR3 is 12 residues long. Germline CDR1 and CDR2: SNHLY and FYNNEI. The V end was cut by 7 bases, the J end by 3 bases, with 7 bases between. In DNA form, the CDR3 reads TGTGCCAGCATTGCAGGCTACAATGAGCAGTTCTTC. Protein: CASIAGYNEQFF.

This clonotype was detected a few times. The V call is TRBV10-3, the J call TRBJ2-7, with TRBD1 matching over 11 bases. The CDR3 extends over 23 amino acids. The V segment lost 6 bases and the J segment 0 bases; nucleotides outside the gene matches: 28. Germline V lookup: CDR1 ENHRY, CDR2 SYGVKD. CDR3 in amino acids: CAISWGYDHRDRGSGESSYEQYF. In DNA form, the CDR3 reads TGTGCCATCAGCTGGGGATATGATCATCGGGACAGGGGGTCGGGGGAAAGCTCCTACGAGCAGTACTTC.

The chain is built from TRBV4-1 and TRBJ1-2, with 8 bases lining up with TRBD1. V lost 0 bases and J lost 3; bases outside the gene matches: 9. Per the germline V gene, CDR1 is MGHRA and CDR2 is YSYEKL. The CDR3 has 17 amino acids. CDR3 bases: TGCGCCAGCAGCCAAGATTCATGGGACAGGAGGGACTATGGCTACACCTTC. Its protein is CASSQDSWDRRDYGYTF.

The rearrangement uses TRBV28 and TRBJ2-1, with no clear D. The CDR3 extends over 15 amino acids. V lost 4 bases, J lost 0 bases, and 10 bases lay in between. Germline V gives CDR1 MDHEN, CDR2 SYDVKM. Here the CDR3 DNA reads TGTGCCAGCAGTTGGAACAGACCCTCCTACAATGAGCAGTTCTTC. It translates to CASSWNRPSYNEQFF. Supplemented by reference TRBV28 and TRBJ2-1, the full variable domain reads DVKVTQSSRYLVKRTGEKVFLECVQDMDHENMFWYRQDPGLGLRLIYFSYDVKMKEKGDIPEGYSVSREKKERFSLILESASTNQTSMYLCASSWNRPSYNEQFFGPGTRLTVL.

Only a few counts were recorded for this clonotype. This rearrangement joins TRBV4-1 to TRBJ2-4; unclear D gene. Germline CDR1 reads MGHRA; CDR2 reads YSYEKL. The CDR3 is 12 amino acids. V was cut by 10 bases and J by 1 base, with 8 bases left in between. CDR3 bases: TGCGCCACCGTTGGGGCCAAAAACATTCAGTACTTC. This gives the protein CATVGAKNIQYF.